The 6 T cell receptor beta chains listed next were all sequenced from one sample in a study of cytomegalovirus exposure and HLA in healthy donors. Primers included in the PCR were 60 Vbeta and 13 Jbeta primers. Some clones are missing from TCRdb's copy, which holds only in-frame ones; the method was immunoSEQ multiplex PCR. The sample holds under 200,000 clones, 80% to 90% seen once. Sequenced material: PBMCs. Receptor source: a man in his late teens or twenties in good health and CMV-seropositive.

This CDR3 is CAWSVLPPSGLSYEQYF. For the CDR3, the DNA is TGTGCCTGGAGTGTACTCCCCCCTAGCGGGTTATCCTACGAGCAGTACTTC. The J gene is TRBJ2-7, the V gene TRBV30; 8 positions match TRBD2. Per the germline V gene, CDR1 is GTSNPN and CDR2 is SVGIG (reference sequence). This CDR3 has 17 amino acids. V shed 0 bases, J shed 1 base, and the junction held 11 bases outside the gene matches.

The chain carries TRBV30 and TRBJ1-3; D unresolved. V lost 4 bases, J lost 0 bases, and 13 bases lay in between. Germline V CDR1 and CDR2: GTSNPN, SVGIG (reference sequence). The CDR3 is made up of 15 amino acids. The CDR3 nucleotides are TGTGCCTGGACTACCCCCGGGAACTCTGGAAACACCATATATTTT. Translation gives CAWTTPGNSGNTIYF. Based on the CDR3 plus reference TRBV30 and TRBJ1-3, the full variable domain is SQTIHQWPATLVQPVGSPLSLECTVEGTSNPNLYWYRQAAGRGLQLLFYSVGIGQISSEVPQNLSASRPQDRQFILSSKKLLLSDSGFYLCAWTTPGNSGNTIYFGEGSWLTVV.

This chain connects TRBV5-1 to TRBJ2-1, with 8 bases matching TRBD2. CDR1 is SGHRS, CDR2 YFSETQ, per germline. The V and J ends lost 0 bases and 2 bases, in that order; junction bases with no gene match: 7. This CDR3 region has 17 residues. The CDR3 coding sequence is TGCGCCAGCAGCTTGGCGGACCGCGGGGGGCCCTACAATGAGCAGTTCTTC. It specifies CASSLADRGGPYNEQFF.

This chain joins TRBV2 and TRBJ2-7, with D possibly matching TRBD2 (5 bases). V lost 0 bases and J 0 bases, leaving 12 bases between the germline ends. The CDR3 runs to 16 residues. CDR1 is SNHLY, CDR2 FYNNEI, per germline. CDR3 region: CASSEASRGSSYEQYF. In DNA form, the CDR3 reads TGTGCCAGCAGTGAAGCAAGTCGGGGAAGCTCCTACGAGCAGTACTTC.

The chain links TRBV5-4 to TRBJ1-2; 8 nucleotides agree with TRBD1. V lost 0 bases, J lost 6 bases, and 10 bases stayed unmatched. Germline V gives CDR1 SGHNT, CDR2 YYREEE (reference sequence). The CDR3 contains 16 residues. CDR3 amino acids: CASSLEQGAPSNGYTF. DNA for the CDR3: TGTGCCAGCAGCTTGGAGCAGGGGGCCCCCTCTAATGGCTACACCTTC.

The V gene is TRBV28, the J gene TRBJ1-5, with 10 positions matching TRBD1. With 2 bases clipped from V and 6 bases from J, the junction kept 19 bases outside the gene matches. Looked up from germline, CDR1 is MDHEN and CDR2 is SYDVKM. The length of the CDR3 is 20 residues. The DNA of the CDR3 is TGTGCCAGCAGTTTAAATGCAGTCTTAACCGGGACAGGGGAGATTCAGCCCCAGCATTTT. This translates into CASSLNAVLTGTGEIQPQHF.